This T cell receptor beta chain originates from a study of cytomegalovirus exposure and HLA in healthy donors. Concerning this clone itself: Its antigen is unidentified.

Healthy bone marrow donors made up the donor group. The V end was cut by 4 bases, the J end by 8 bases, with 20 bases between. In germline, CDR1 is ENHRY, CDR2 SYGVKD. The CDR3 runs to 15 residues. PCR used 60 Vbeta primers and 13 Jbeta primers. Libraries were prepared by immunoSEQ multiplex PCR; TCRdb keeps only in-frame clonotypes and omits some of them. The table records roughly 150,000 clones, approximately 86% of them present only once. The study's findings and limits: Researchers reported that a few CMV-associated chains were confirmed in vitro as CMV antigen-specific.

The source material was PBMCs. The clonotype was recovered from a woman aged 50 to 65 in good health and CMV-seropositive. This chain joins TRBV10-3 and TRBJ1-1; TRBD1 is a possible D gene (5 bases). The DNA of the CDR3 is TGTGCCATCAGTGGGGCCTTAGGGACTGCTAGCGAAGCTTTCTTT. The encoded protein is CAISGALGTASEAFF.